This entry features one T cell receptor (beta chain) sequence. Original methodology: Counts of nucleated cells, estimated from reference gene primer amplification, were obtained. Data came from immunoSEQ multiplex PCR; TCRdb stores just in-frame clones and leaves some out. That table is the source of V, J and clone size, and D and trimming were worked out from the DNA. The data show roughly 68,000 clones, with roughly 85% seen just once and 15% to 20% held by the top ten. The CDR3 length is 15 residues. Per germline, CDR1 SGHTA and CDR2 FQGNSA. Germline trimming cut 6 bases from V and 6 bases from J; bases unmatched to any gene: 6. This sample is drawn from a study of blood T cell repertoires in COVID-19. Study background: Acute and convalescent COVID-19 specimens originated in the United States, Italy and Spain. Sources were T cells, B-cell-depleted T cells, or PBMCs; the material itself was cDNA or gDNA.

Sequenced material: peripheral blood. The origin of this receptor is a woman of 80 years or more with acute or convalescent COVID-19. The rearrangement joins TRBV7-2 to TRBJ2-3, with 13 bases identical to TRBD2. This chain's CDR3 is CASSPGLAGADTQYF. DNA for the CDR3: TGTGCCAGCAGTCCAGGACTAGCGGGGGCGGATACGCAGTATTTT.